A single sample gave rise to the 19 T cell receptor beta chains below, sequenced in a study of T cell responses to AZD1222 COVID-19 vaccine. Produced via immunoSEQ multiplex PCR; TCRdb's table is partial and in-frame only. The repertoire has about 110,000 clones, around nine tenths of them found once; the top ten carry about 4.8%. The specimen comprised peripheral blood, sampled on day 0 of AZD1222 vaccination. These TCRs come from an adult in good health.

CDR3 in amino acids: CASRGNNSPLHF. In nucleotides, the CDR3 is TGTGCCAGCAGGGGGAATAATTCACCCCTCCACTTT. The chain is built from TRBV6-5 and TRBJ1-6; D uncertain. The CDR3 length is 12 residues. With 6 bases removed from V and 5 bases from J, the gap between germline ends came to 5 bases. Germline CDR1 and CDR2: MNHEY and SVGAGI.

Of note for this clone: Mismatch with germline at one junction end may stem from a read error. The V and J genes are TRBV5-6 and TRBJ2-3; TRBD2 agrees at 8 bases. The CDR3 extends over 12 amino acids. The V gene's germline CDR1 is SGHDT and CDR2 YYEEEE. CDR3 DNA sequence: TGTGCCGGCAGCGGGGGTGCAGATACGCAGTATTTT. It encodes CAGSGGADTQYF.

The chain links TRBV20-1 to TRBJ2-3; 10 nucleotides line up with TRBD2. V trimming: 3 bases; J trimming: 4 bases; junction bases outside the gene matches: 4. The CDR3 extends over 14 amino acids. Germline CDR1 reads DFQATT; CDR2 reads SNEGSKA (reference sequence). This CDR3 reads CSASPAGGPDTQYF. The CDR3 coding sequence is TGCAGTGCTAGTCCAGCGGGGGGGCCAGATACGCAGTATTTT.

The rearrangement joins TRBV18 to TRBJ1-1; 7 nucleotides align to TRBD1. The length of the CDR3 is 14 residues. Germline trimming cut 9 bases from V and 1 base from J; bases unmatched to any gene: 8. Germline V CDR1 and CDR2: KGHSH, LQKENI. CDR3: CASYLDRANTEAFF. The CDR3 DNA follows: TGTGCCAGTTATCTCGACAGGGCGAACACTGAAGCTTTCTTT. Full variable domain (rest looked up from reference TRBV18 and TRBJ1-1): NAGVMQNPRHLVRRRGQEARLRCSPMKGHSHVYWYRQLPEEGLKFMVYLQKENIIDESGMPKERFSAEFPKEGPSILRIQQVVRGDSAAYFCASYLDRANTEAFFGQGTRLTVV.

The rearrangement links TRBV27 to TRBJ1-2; the D is unclear. Germline V gene lookup returns CDR1 MNHEY and CDR2 SMNVEV (reference sequence). V was cut by 6 bases and J by 8 bases, with 19 bases left in between. The CDR3 runs to 14 residues. CDR3 sequence (DNA): TGTGCCAGCAGCCCTACCCGAGGTGTTGGGGGCTACACCTTC. Protein product: CASSPTRGVGGYTF.

Concerning this clone itself: At the DNA level, this CDR3 is encoded by other sequences in the same sample as well. The chain carries TRBV2 and TRBJ1-5; D perhaps matches TRBD1 (5 bases). The germline V gene encodes CDR1 SNHLY and CDR2 FYNNEI. Trimming stripped 8 bases from V and 2 bases from J, with 10 bases between. The CDR3 covers 13 residues. The CDR3: CASRSTGNQPQHF. As DNA, the CDR3 is TGTGCCAGCCGATCGACAGGCAATCAGCCCCAGCATTTT.

The gene calls are TRBV19 and TRBJ1-2; D is undetermined. V dropped 1 base and J dropped 6 bases, with 12 bases sitting between them. Per germline, CDR1 LNHDA and CDR2 SQIVND (reference sequence). The CDR3 length is 14 residues. CDR3: CASSIGPLLDGYTF. The CDR3 DNA reads as TGTGCCAGTAGTATAGGGCCCCTGCTCGATGGCTACACCTTC.

J is TRBJ2-3 and V is TRBV5-1; D remains unclear. The CDR3 covers 16 residues. Deletions cut 0 bases from V and 7 bases from J, with 18 bases between. The germline V gene has CDR1 SGHRS and CDR2 YFSETQ. The chain's CDR3 is CASSLASGGYENTQYF. The DNA for the CDR3 is TGCGCCAGCAGCTTGGCCAGTGGTGGTTATGAAAATACGCAGTATTTT.

This clone was counted a few times. V is TRBV24-1 and J is TRBJ2-2; the D is unclear. The CDR3 loop spans 15 amino acids. Germline V gene lookup returns CDR1 KGHDR and CDR2 SFDVKD. The V end lost 3 bases, the J end lost 6 bases, and 13 bases lay between the germline ends. The CDR3 here is CATSDPRQRSGELFF. The CDR3 bases are TGTGCCACCAGTGATCCAAGACAAAGGTCCGGGGAGCTGTTTTTT.

This clone appeared a single time. V usage is TRBV27 and J usage is TRBJ2-7; 11 positions agree with TRBD2. Germline CDR1 reads MNHEY; CDR2 reads SMNVEV (reference sequence). CDR3 length: 15 residues. V was clipped by 6 bases and J by 3 bases; unmatched bases: 7. This CDR3 reads CASRPLAGEHYEQYF. The CDR3 DNA sequence: TGTGCCAGCAGACCACTAGCGGGAGAGCACTACGAGCAGTACTTC.

The V call is TRBV7-6, the J call TRBJ2-2, with a tentative D call TRBD1 (5 bases). This CDR3 region has 16 residues. V lost 5 bases and J lost 4, with 17 bases in between. Germline V lookup: CDR1 SGHVS, CDR2 FNYEAQ. CDR3 sequence (DNA): TGTGCCAGCAGCCCCCGGTGGGGCAGCAGCACCGGGGAGCTGTTTTTT. This codes for CASSPRWGSSTGELFF.

This chain connects TRBV28 to TRBJ1-1, with 9 bases fitting TRBD1. Germline V CDR1 and CDR2: MDHEN, SYDVKM. CDR3 size: 15 residues. Losses at the gene ends were 5 bases for V and 1 base for J; bases not matched to a gene: 5. CDR3 loop: CASSPPGQGNTEAFF. The DNA of the CDR3 is TGTGCCAGCAGTCCACCGGGACAGGGGAACACTGAAGCTTTCTTT.

The table lists this clone with a count of one. The chain carries TRBV18 and TRBJ1-5; a weak D match, TRBD1 (5 bases). The CDR3 length is 14 residues. V gave up 2 bases and J gave up 1 base, with 6 bases separating them. Germline CDR1 and CDR2: KGHSH and LQKENI. The CDR3, as DNA: TGTGCCAGCTCACCAGGGGCCAGCAATCAGCCCCAGCATTTT. Its translation: CASSPGASNQPQHF.

V usage is TRBV6-1 and J usage is TRBJ1-2, with TRBD1 matching over 7 bases. After removal of 2 bases from V and 6 bases from J, the junction contained 6 bases not matched to a gene. Germline CDR1 reads MNHNS; CDR2 reads SASEGT. CDR3 length: 14 amino acids. The CDR3 here is CASSEREGANGYTF. The CDR3 nucleotides read TGTGCCAGCAGTGAAAGAGAGGGGGCAAATGGCTACACCTTC.

The rearrangement links TRBV30 to TRBJ2-1; tentative D call: TRBD2 (5 bases). CDR1 and CDR2 (germline): GTSNPN, SVGIG (reference sequence). This CDR3 has 15 residues. Trimming removed 4 bases from V and 2 bases from J, with 15 bases in between. CDR3 in amino acids: CAWNRDGVTYNEQFF. For the CDR3, the DNA is TGTGCCTGGAACCGCGACGGGGTTACCTACAATGAGCAGTTCTTC.

The V and J genes are TRBV7-9 and TRBJ2-7, with a possible D match to TRBD1 (6 bases). Germline V gives CDR1 SEHNR, CDR2 FQNEAQ (reference sequence). V was shortened by 4 bases and J by 4 bases, with 20 bases between the two germline ends. The CDR3 has 16 residues. The CDR3 nucleotides read TGTGCCAGCAGCTCCCTCCGGGACACCATGAGTTACGAGCAGTACTTC. This gives the protein CASSSLRDTMSYEQYF.

This clone was recorded a few times. The genes are TRBV19 and TRBJ1-5, with no clear D. The V end lost 1 base, the J end lost 2 bases, and 12 bases lay between the germline ends. CDR3 length: 16 amino acids. CDR1 is LNHDA and CDR2 is SQIVND in the germline V gene (reference sequence). In DNA, the CDR3 is TGTGCCAGTAGTATAGTACCGGGTGAGGGCAATCAGCCCCAGCATTTT. It translates to CASSIVPGEGNQPQHF.

The rearrangement joins TRBV19 to TRBJ1-5; possibly TRBD1 for D (5 bases). The CDR3 covers 14 residues. V shed 5 bases and J shed 4 bases, with 12 bases lying between them. Germline V lookup: CDR1 LNHDA, CDR2 SQIVND (reference sequence). The CDR3 spells CASSLGASNQPQHF. The CDR3, as DNA: TGTGCCAGTAGTCTAGGGGCGTCGAATCAGCCCCAGCATTTT.

CDR3 protein: CASSLRLAGVWETQYF. CDR3 bases: TGTGCCAGCAGCTTAAGACTAGCGGGAGTGTGGGAGACCCAGTACTTC. The genes are TRBV5-8 and TRBJ2-5; 12 bases align to TRBD2. The CDR3 covers 16 residues. Germline assignment: CDR1 SGHTS and CDR2 YDEGEE. V shed 2 bases and J 5 bases; nucleotides not matched to a gene: 7.